This T cell receptor (beta chain) was retrieved from a study of blood T cell repertoires in COVID-19. On the study more broadly: Collection of acute and convalescent COVID-19 samples took place in the United States, Italy and Spain.

Libraries were prepared by immunoSEQ multiplex PCR; TCRdb keeps only in-frame clonotypes and omits some of them. The table has 220,000 or so clones, about 90% seen once. Researchers sorted participants into cohorts using their self-reported clinical history. The CDR3 extends over 13 amino acids. The germline gives CDR1 KGHSH, CDR2 LQKENI. Unmatched junction bases numbered 1, after V lost 4 bases and J lost 2 bases. The chain carries TRBV18 and TRBJ2-5; 7 nucleotides agree with TRBD2. The sample taken for sequencing was PBMCs or T cells enriched from blood (not recorded which). The TCR sequence derives from a woman aged 45-65 years with acute COVID-19. The CDR3 is CASSLGLQETQYF. The CDR3 bases are TGTGCCAGCTCACTGGGACTACAAGAGACCCAGTACTTC. The whole variable domain, remainder taken from reference TRBV18 and TRBJ2-5, is NAGVMQNPRHLVRRRGQEARLRCSPMKGHSHVYWYRQLPEEGLKFMVYLQKENIIDESGMPKERFSAEFPKEGPSILRIQQVVRGDSAAYFCASSLGLQETQYFGPGTRLLVL.